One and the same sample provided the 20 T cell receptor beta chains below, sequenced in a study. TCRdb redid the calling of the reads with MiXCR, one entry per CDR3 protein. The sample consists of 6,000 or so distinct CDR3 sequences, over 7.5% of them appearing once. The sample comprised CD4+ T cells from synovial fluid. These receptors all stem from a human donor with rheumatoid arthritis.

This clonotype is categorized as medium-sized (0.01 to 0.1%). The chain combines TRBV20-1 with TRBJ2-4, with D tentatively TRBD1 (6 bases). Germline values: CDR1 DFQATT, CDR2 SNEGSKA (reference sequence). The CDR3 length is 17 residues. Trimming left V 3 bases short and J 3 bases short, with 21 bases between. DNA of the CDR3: TGCAGTGCTAGTCCTTCTGGGCAGGGGAGTATCAAAAACATTCAGTACTTC. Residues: CSASPSGQGSIKNIQYF.

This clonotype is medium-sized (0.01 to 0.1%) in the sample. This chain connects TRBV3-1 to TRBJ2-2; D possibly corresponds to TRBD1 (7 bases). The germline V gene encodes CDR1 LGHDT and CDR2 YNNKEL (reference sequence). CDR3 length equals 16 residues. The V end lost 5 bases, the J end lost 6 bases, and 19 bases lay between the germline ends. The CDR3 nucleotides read TGTGCCAGCAGCGAGACAGGGCCGGGAGTCTCCGGGGAGCTGTTTTTT. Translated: CASSETGPGVSGELFF.

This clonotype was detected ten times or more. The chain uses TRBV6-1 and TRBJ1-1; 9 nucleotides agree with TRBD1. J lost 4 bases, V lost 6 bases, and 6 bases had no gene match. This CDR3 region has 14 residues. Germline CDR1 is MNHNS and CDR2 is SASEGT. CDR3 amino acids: CASSRDRVTTEAFF. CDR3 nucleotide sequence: TGTGCCAGCAGCCGGGACAGGGTTACCACTGAAGCTTTCTTT.

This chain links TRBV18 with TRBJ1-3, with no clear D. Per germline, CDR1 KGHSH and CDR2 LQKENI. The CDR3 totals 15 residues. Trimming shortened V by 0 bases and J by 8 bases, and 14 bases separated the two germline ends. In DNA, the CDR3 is TGTGCCAGCTCACCACCGAGGACCGCGGCGGACACCATATATTTT. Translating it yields CASSPPRTAADTIYF.

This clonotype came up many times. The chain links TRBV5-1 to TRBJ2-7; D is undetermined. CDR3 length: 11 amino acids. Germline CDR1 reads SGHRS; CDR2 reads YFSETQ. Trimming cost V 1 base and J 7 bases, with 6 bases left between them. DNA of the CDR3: TGCGCCAGCAGCTTGCAAGGAGAGCAGTACTTC. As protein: CASSLQGEQYF.

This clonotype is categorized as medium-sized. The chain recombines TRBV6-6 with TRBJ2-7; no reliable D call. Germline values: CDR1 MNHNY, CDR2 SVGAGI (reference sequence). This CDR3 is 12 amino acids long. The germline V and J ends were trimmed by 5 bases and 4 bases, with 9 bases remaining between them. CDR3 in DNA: TGTGCCAGCAGTCGGACCAGGTACGAGCAGTACTTC. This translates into CASSRTRYEQYF.

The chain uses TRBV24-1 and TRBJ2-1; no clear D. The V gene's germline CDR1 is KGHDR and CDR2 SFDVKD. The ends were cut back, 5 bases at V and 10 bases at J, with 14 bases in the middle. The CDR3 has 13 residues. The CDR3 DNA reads TGTGCCACCAGTGCGGACGGCACTGGGGAGCAGTTCTTC. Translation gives CATSADGTGEQFF.

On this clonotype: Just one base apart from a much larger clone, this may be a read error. The chain's CDR3 is CASSVGTSEYNEQFF. In nucleotides, the CDR3 is TGTGCCAGCTCGGTGGGGACTAGCGAGTACAATGAGCAGTTCTTC. The chain carries TRBV18 and TRBJ2-1; 10 bases align to TRBD2. V shed 6 bases, J shed 4 bases, and the junction held 6 bases outside the gene matches. Germline CDR1 reads KGHSH; CDR2 reads LQKENI. The CDR3 runs 15 residues.

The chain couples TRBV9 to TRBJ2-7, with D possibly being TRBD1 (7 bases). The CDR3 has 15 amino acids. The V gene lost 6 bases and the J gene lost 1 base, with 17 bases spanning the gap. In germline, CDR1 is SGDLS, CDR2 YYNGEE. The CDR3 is CASIPSQGGSYEQYF. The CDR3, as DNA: TGTGCCAGCATCCCTTCCCAGGGGGGATCCTACGAGCAGTACTTC. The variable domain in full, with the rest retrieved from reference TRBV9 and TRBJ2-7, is DSGVTQTPKHLITATGQRVTLRCSPRSGDLSVYWYQQSLDQGLQFLIQYYNGEERAKGNILERFSAQQFPDLHSELNLSSLELGDSALYFCASIPSQGGSYEQYFGPGTRLTVT.

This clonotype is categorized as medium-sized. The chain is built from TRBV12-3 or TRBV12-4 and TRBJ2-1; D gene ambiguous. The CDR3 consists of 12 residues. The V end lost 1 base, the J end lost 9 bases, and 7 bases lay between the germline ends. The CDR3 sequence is CASSLEGPEQFF. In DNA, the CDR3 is TGTGCCAGCAGTTTAGAGGGTCCTGAGCAGTTCTTC.

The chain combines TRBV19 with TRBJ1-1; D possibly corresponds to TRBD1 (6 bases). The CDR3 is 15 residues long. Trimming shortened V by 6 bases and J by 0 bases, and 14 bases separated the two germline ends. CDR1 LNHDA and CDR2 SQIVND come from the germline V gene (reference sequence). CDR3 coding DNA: TGTGCCAGTAGGCGGGGGGGCAACCTGAACACTGAAGCTTTCTTT. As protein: CASRRGGNLNTEAFF. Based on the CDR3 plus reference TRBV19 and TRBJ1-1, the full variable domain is DGGITQSPKYLFRKEGQNVTLSCEQNLNHDAMYWYRQDPGQGLRLIYYSQIVNDFQKGDIAEGYSVSREKKESFPLTVTSAQKNPTAFYLCASRRGGNLNTEAFFGQGTRLTVV.

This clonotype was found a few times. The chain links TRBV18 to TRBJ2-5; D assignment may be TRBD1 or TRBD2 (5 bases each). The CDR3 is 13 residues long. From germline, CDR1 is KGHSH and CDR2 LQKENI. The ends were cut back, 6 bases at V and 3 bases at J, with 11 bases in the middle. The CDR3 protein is CASSRGREETQYF. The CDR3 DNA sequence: TGTGCCAGCTCCCGGGGCAGAGAAGAGACCCAGTACTTC. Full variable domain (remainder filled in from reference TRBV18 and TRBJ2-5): NAGVMQNPRHLVRRRGQEARLRCSPMKGHSHVYWYRQLPEEGLKFMVYLQKENIIDESGMPKERFSAEFPKEGPSILRIQQVVRGDSAAYFCASSRGREETQYFGPGTRLLVL.

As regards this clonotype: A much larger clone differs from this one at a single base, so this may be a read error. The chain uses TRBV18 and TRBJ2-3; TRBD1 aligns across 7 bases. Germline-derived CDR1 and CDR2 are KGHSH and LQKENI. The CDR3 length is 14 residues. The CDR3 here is CVSSPGTGTDTQYF. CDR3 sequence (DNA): TGTGTCAGCTCACCGGGGACAGGCACAGATACGCAGTATTTT.

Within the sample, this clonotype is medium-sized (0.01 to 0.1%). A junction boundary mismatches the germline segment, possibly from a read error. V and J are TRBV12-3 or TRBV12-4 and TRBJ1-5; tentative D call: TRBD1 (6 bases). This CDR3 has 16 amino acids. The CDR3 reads CASSSNRVSGNQPQHF. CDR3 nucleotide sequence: TGTGCTAGCAGTTCAAACAGGGTTTCAGGCAATCAGCCCCAGCATTTT.

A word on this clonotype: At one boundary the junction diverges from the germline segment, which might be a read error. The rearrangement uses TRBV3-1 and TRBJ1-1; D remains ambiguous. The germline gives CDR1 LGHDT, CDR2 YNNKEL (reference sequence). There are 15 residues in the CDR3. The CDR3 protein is CARRKERKVKNEDLF. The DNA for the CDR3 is TGTGCAAGAAGAAAAGAAAGGAAGGTGAAAAATGAAGATTTATTT.

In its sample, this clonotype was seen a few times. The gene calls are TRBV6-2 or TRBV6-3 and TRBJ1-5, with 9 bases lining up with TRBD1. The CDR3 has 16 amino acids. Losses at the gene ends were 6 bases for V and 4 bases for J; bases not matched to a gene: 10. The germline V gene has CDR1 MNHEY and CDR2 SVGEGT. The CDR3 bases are TGTGCCAGCAGCCCTTTGCCGGGACAGGGAAATCAGCCCCAGCATTTT. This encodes CASSPLPGQGNQPQHF.

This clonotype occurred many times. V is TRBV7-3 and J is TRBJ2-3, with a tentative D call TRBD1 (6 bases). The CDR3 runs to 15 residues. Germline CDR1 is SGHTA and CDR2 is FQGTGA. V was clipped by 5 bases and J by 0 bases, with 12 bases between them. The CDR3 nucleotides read TGTGCCAGCAGCCCTGGGGGCACTAGCACAGATACGCAGTATTTT. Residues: CASSPGGTSTDTQYF.

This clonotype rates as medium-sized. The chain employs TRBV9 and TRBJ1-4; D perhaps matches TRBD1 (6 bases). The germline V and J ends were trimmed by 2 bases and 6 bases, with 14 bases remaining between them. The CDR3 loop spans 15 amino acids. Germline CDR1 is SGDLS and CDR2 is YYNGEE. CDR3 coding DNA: TGTGCCAGCAGCGTCTCGACAGGTTCCTATGAAAAACTGTTTTTT. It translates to CASSVSTGSYEKLFF.

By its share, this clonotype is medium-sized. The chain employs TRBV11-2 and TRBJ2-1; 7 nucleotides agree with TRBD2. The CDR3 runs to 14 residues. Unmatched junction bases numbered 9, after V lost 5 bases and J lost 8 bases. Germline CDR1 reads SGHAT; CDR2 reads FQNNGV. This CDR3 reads CASSPLGGKDEQFF. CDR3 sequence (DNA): TGTGCCAGCAGCCCCCTCGGGGGGAAGGATGAGCAGTTCTTC.

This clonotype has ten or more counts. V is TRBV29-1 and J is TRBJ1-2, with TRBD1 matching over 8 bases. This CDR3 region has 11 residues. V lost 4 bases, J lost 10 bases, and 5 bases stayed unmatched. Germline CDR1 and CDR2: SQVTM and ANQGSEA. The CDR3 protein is CSVAQGGDYTF. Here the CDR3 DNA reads TGCAGCGTTGCACAGGGGGGGGACTACACCTTC.